Listed here are 3 T cell receptor beta chains from one sample, sequenced in a study of cytotoxic CD8 clonotypes in ibrutinib-treated CLL. Produced via immunoSEQ multiplex PCR; TCRdb's table is partial and in-frame only. The sample shows 250,000 to 350,000 clones, 70% to 80% of them seen only once. Here the sequenced sample was PBMCs, taken at disease progression, from a patient treated with ibrutinib. These receptors all come from a human donor with chronic lymphocytic leukemia.

The rearrangement joins TRBV10-3 to TRBJ2-7, with 9 bases that match TRBD2. V lost 3 bases, J lost 4 bases, and 7 bases stayed unmatched. Per germline, CDR1 ENHRY and CDR2 SYGVKD. The CDR3 totals 15 residues. CDR3 nucleotide sequence: TGTGCCATCAGTGAAAGGCTAGCGGGACTATACGAGCAGTACTTC. Its translation: CAISERLAGLYEQYF.

The chain uses TRBV6-6 and TRBJ1-5, with 8 bases matching TRBD1. CDR1 is MNHNY, CDR2 SVGAGI, per germline (reference sequence). CDR3 size: 13 residues. Trimming removed 4 bases from V and 7 bases from J; junction bases left unmatched: 3. The CDR3 loop reads CASSSGGRQPQHF. The CDR3 bases are TGTGCCAGCAGTTCAGGGGGCCGGCAGCCCCAGCATTTT.

The V call is TRBV6-6, the J call TRBJ2-3; 9 nucleotides align to TRBD2. Germline V CDR1 and CDR2: MNHNY, SVGAGI (reference sequence). The CDR3 runs 15 residues. V lost 2 bases to trimming and J lost 8 bases; unmatched junction nucleotides: 8. CDR3 DNA sequence: TGTGCCAGCAGTTACACCCCGGCGGGAGGGGTTACGCAGTATTTT. Translated: CASSYTPAGGVTQYF.